This T cell receptor beta chain was obtained from a study of T cell responses to AZD1222 COVID-19 vaccine. Looked up from germline, CDR1 is SGHDN and CDR2 is FVKESK. Trimming pared 1 base from V and 3 bases from J, leaving 11 bases between. The length of the CDR3 is 15 residues. Here immunoSEQ multiplex PCR was the method, and the copy in TCRdb shows in-frame clones only, minus some. The sample includes 150,000 to 200,000 clones, over 70% of them seen just once. Sequenced material: peripheral blood, taken on day 0 of MenACWY control vaccination. This receptor was obtained from an adult in good health. The rearrangement joins TRBV14 to TRBJ2-3; D gene uncertain. CDR3 residues: CASSQVRTRTDTQYF. The CDR3 DNA reads TGTGCCAGCAGCCAAGTGCGTACCCGAACAGATACGCAGTATTTT.